The rows below give T cell receptor beta chains drawn from one sample of a study of blood T cells in healthy people across ages. TCRdb reanalysed the 5' RACE reads using MiXCR and keeps one entry per CDR3 protein. The sample holds about 650,000 distinct CDR3 sequences, around 52% seen once. Sequenced material: blood. These receptors were taken from a woman of 80 years or more in good health. The CDR3 runs from the conserved cysteine through the conserved F or W. A D gene is named only where the DNA matches it firmly. Clone size appears in some rows only: once, few, many, or a class for an expanded clone.

v_gene	abundance	len	d_gene	j_gene	CDR3nt	CDR3aa
TRBV5-6	-	13	-	TRBJ1-2	TGTGCCAGCAGCTTGGTAGGGGGTAACTTCTACACCTTC	CASSLVGGNFYTF
TRBV4-3	-	16	TRBD2	TRBJ2-3	TGCGCCAGCAGCCAAGAGCTTAGCGGGGGGGGATACTCGCAGTATTTT	CASSQELSGGGYSQYF
TRBV7-9	few	14	TRBD2	TRBJ2-5	TGTGCCAGCAGCTTTGGGACTATCGCAGAGACCCAGTACTTC	CASSFGTIAETQYF
TRBV5-1	many	13	-	TRBJ2-7	TGCGCCAGCAGCTTGGAGGTTTCCTACGAGCAGTACTTC	CASSLEVSYEQYF
TRBV29-1	few	15	-	TRBJ2-1	TGCAGCGTTGGGTCAGGGGGGGGTATGGGCAATGAGCAGTTCTTC	CSVGSGGGMGNEQFF
TRBV2	many	11	-	TRBJ2-5	TGTGCCAGCAGGGCCCAAGAGACCCAGTACTTC	CASRAQETQYF
TRBV29-1	few	15	-	TRBJ2-7	TGCAGCGTTGAGATAGATGCGGGCCTATCCTACGAGCAGTACTTC	CSVEIDAGLSYEQYF
TRBV29-1	many	13	-	TRBJ1-2	TGCAGCGTTGTTCAGACAGGAGCCTATGGCTACACCTTC	CSVVQTGAYGYTF
TRBV9	many	13	TRBD1	TRBJ1-2	TGTGCCAGCAGCGCCGGACAGGAGTATGGCTACACCTTC	CASSAGQEYGYTF
TRBV6-5	once	13	TRBD1	TRBJ1-4	TGTGCCAGCAGACGACAGGGATCTGAAAAACTGTTTTTT	CASRRQGSEKLFF
TRBV7-2	many	15	-	TRBJ2-1	TGTGCCAGCAGCCCCAGGGTGGGGGGTTACAATGAGCAGTTCTTC	CASSPRVGGYNEQFF
TRBV5-6	many	17	TRBD2	TRBJ2-1	TGTGCCAGCAGCGAGGGACTAGCGGGAACTCAAAGAAAGGGGCTGTTCTTC	CASSEGLAGTQRKGLFF
TRBV5-1	-	12	-	TRBJ2-5	TGCGCCAGCAGCATGAGTCAAGAGACCCAGTACTTC	CASSMSQETQYF
TRBV12-3/TRBV12-4	-	16	-	TRBJ1-5	TGTGCCAGCAGTTTAGGCCAGCAAATAGGCAATCAGCCCCAGCATTTT	CASSLGQQIGNQPQHF
TRBV29-1	-	14	-	TRBJ1-2	TGCAGCGCCCAAAGGGGTGACTTATCCTATGGCTACACCTTC	CSAQRGDLSYGYTF
TRBV20-1	-	13	TRBD1	TRBJ1-2	TGCGGTGCCGAGACAGGGGCTAACTATGGCTACACCTTC	CGAETGANYGYTF
TRBV20-1	-	16	TRBD2	TRBJ2-1	TGCAGTGCTAGAGATCAGTCGGGAGGGGCCTACAATGAGCAGTTCTTC	CSARDQSGGAYNEQFF
TRBV5-1	few	16	-	TRBJ1-1	TGCGCCAGCAGCTTGCCTCTCCTCGGGCTGAACACTGAAGCTTTCTTT	CASSLPLLGLNTEAFF
TRBV5-1	few	13	-	TRBJ2-3	TGCGCCAGCAGGACAGCCCGCACAGATACGCAGTATTTT	CASRTARTDTQYF
TRBV5-1	-	15	-	TRBJ1-4	TGCGCCAGCAGCGGGAGTACTGCAACTAATGAAAAACTGTTTTTT	CASSGSTATNEKLFF
TRBV6-2/TRBV6-3	few	14	TRBD2	TRBJ2-1	TGTGCCAGCAGTTACGGCGGGAGTGCAGGCGAGCAGTTCTTC	CASSYGGSAGEQFF
TRBV20-1	-	11	-	TRBJ1-2	TGCAGTGCTAGTAGCAGGGTTGGCTACACCTTC	CSASSRVGYTF
TRBV12-3/TRBV12-4	many	14	TRBD1	TRBJ1-2	TGTGCCAGCAGTTCAACGACAGGGATCGTTGGCTACACCTTC	CASSSTTGIVGYTF
TRBV2	-	18	TRBD1	TRBJ1-6	TGTGCCAGCAGTGAAGCGCTTGCGGCAGGGGGCCGGAGTTCACCCCTCCACTTT	CASSEALAAGGRSSPLHF
TRBV3-1	-	15	TRBD2	TRBJ2-1	TGTGCCAGCCTCGGGACTAGCGGGAGTTACAATGAGCAGTTCTTC	CASLGTSGSYNEQFF
TRBV7-2	-	13	TRBD2	TRBJ2-7	TGTGCCAGCAGCTTATCGTGGACTAGCTTCCAGTACTTC	CASSLSWTSFQYF
TRBV5-1	-	15	-	TRBJ2-1	TGCGCCAGCAGCTTCGAGCGGATTACCTACAATGAGCAGTTCTTC	CASSFERITYNEQFF
TRBV4-1	-	16	-	TRBJ2-3	TGCGCCAGCAGCCAAGCACTAGTAGGGGGCACAGATACGCAGTATTTT	CASSQALVGGTDTQYF
TRBV20-1	-	14	TRBD2	TRBJ2-3	TGCAGTGCTCCACCAGCGGGAAGAACAGATACGCAGTATTTT	CSAPPAGRTDTQYF
TRBV5-1	-	13	-	TRBJ1-2	TGCGCCAGCAGCGCCCAGTCCCTCTATGGCTACACCTTC	CASSAQSLYGYTF
TRBV29-1	few	12	-	TRBJ2-1	TGCAGCGCTGACCTCGGTGGGGATGAGCAGTTCTTC	CSADLGGDEQFF